These 14 T cell receptor beta chains came from one sample sequenced in a study of cytomegalovirus exposure and HLA in healthy donors. Use of 60 Vbeta and 13 Jbeta primers characterized the PCR. TCRdb's table, derived via immunoSEQ multiplex PCR, lists solely in-frame clones and lacks some. The sample includes 100,000 to 150,000 clones, about four fifths of them seen just once. Sequenced input: PBMCs. These receptors were collected from a woman between 35 and 50 years old in good health and CMV-seronegative.

In this sample, this clone turned up many times. The chain employs TRBV19 and TRBJ1-5; D is undetermined. This CDR3 comprises 12 residues. Germline lookup yields CDR1 LNHDA and CDR2 SQIVND (reference sequence). Trimming pared 5 bases from V and 9 bases from J, leaving 11 bases between. The CDR3 bases are TGTGCCAGTAGTGAGGCGGAACGGCCCCAGCATTTT. Amino acids: CASSEAERPQHF.

The rearrangement joins TRBV6-6 to TRBJ1-4; tentatively, D is TRBD1 (5 bases). The V end lost 7 bases, the J end lost 8 bases, and 20 bases lay between the germline ends. Per germline, CDR1 MNHNY and CDR2 SVGAGI (reference sequence). CDR3 size: 15 residues. The chain's CDR3 is CASTLYPGTTEKLFF. DNA for the CDR3: TGTGCCAGCACCCTTTATCCCGGGACTACGGAAAAACTGTTTTTT.

In the case of this clone: At one end, the junction sequence differs from germline, possibly due to a read error. The V gene is TRBV5-1, the J gene TRBJ1-1; 8 bases agree with TRBD1. This CDR3 has 15 amino acids. Germline lookup yields CDR1 SGHRS and CDR2 YFSETQ. CDR3 sequence reads: CPSSLGTGGRTEAFF. CDR3 in DNA: TGCCCCAGCAGCCTTGGAACAGGGGGACGCACTGAAGCTTTCTTT.

The DNA of the CDR3 is TGTGCCAGCAGCTTAGACGGTCCGCGATTCGGACCCCTCCACTTT. It specifies CASSLDGPRFGPLHF. The V call is TRBV7-9, the J call TRBJ1-6; no firm D call. V was cut by 1 base and J by 12 bases, with 16 bases left in between. Germline CDR1 and CDR2: SEHNR and FQNEAQ (reference sequence). The CDR3 contains 15 residues. Combining the CDR3 with reference TRBV7-9 and TRBJ1-6 gives the whole variable domain DTGVSQNPRHKITKRGQNVTFRCDPISEHNRLYWYRQTLGQGPEFLTYFQNEAQLEKSRLLSDRFSAERPKGSFSTLEIQRTEQGDSAMYLCASSLDGPRFGPLHFGNGTRLTVT.

The J gene is TRBJ2-7, the V gene TRBV6-6; D is perhaps TRBD2 (5 bases). The CDR3 sequence is 11 residues long. The V end lost 2 bases, the J end lost 11 bases, and 10 bases lay between the germline ends. Germline CDR1 is MNHNY and CDR2 is SVGAGI (reference sequence). CDR3 protein: CASSYAGWEYF. The CDR3 nucleotides read TGTGCCAGCAGTTACGCGGGTTGGGAGTACTTC.

The gene calls are TRBV7-2 and TRBJ2-5, with D perhaps TRBD2 (7 bases). V dropped 5 bases and J dropped 4 bases, with 14 bases sitting between them. This CDR3 is 14 amino acids long. In germline, CDR1 is SGHTA, CDR2 FQGNSA. The CDR3 DNA reads as TGTGCCAGCAGCGATAGAGGGGGGGGAGAGACCCAGTACTTC. Protein sequence: CASSDRGGGETQYF.

J is TRBJ1-3 and V is TRBV11-2; D call uncertain. Trimming took off 7 bases at V and 0 bases at J, with 25 bases between the two ends. The CDR3 has 19 amino acids. Germline lookup yields CDR1 SGHAT and CDR2 FQNNGV. The CDR3 loop is CASTHMRVPSPHSGNTIYF. The CDR3 coding sequence is TGTGCCAGCACCCACATGAGGGTGCCTTCCCCTCACTCTGGAAACACCATATATTTT.

The chain couples TRBV5-4 to TRBJ2-7; D possibly corresponds to TRBD2 (6 bases). Germline-derived CDR1 and CDR2 are SGHNT and YYREEE (reference sequence). CDR3 length equals 15 residues. Trimming took off 4 bases at V and 6 bases at J, with 20 bases between the two ends. The CDR3 region is CASSRATRGSGEQYF. The CDR3 nucleotides are TGTGCCAGCAGCCGAGCGACTAGAGGGTCTGGCGAGCAGTACTTC.

For this clone: Other DNA sequences in this sample translate to the same CDR3. CDR3 sequence (DNA): TGTGCCAGCAGCCTTTCTTCCTACGAGCAGTACTTC. Translation: CASSLSSYEQYF. The chain employs TRBV5-5 and TRBJ2-7; D gene uncertain. Trimming left V 4 bases short and J 1 base short, with 6 bases between. The CDR3 is made up of 12 amino acids. Per the germline V gene, CDR1 is SGHKS and CDR2 is YYEKEE (reference sequence).

This sequence joins TRBV19 and TRBJ1-1; the D is unclear. The germline CDR1 and CDR2 sequences are LNHDA and SQIVND (reference sequence). Trimming took 5 bases from V and 7 from J, leaving 11 bases between them. The CDR3 loop spans 12 amino acids. The CDR3: CASSLAGREAFF. CDR3 nucleotide sequence: TGTGCCAGTAGTTTAGCAGGCCGTGAAGCTTTCTTT.

V usage is TRBV7-2 and J usage is TRBJ1-1; D uncertain. The CDR3 contains 14 residues. V dropped 3 bases and J dropped 0 bases, with 8 bases sitting between them. Germline lookup yields CDR1 SGHTA and CDR2 FQGNSA. The CDR3 nucleotides are TGTGCCAGCAGCTTTGGCATGTTGAACACTGAAGCTTTCTTT. Translating it yields CASSFGMLNTEAFF.

This clone was found a few times. The V and J genes are TRBV4-3 and TRBJ2-1; D gene unclear. This CDR3 spans 16 amino acids. Trimming took 2 bases from V and 2 from J, leaving 13 bases between them. Looked up from germline, CDR1 is LGHNA and CDR2 is YSLEER. CDR3 in DNA: TGCGCCAGCAGCCAATCGTCCTCCGTTCCCTACAATGAGCAGTTCTTC. Its translation is CASSQSSSVPYNEQFF.

V is TRBV6-6 and J is TRBJ1-5; 7 nucleotides line up with TRBD1. J was trimmed by 0 bases and V by 6 bases; bases with no gene match: 5. The CDR3 is 15 residues long. Per the germline V gene, CDR1 is MNHNY and CDR2 is SVGAGI (reference sequence). DNA for the CDR3: TGTGCCAGCAGCGGGACAGATTATAGCAATCAGCCCCAGCATTTT. Protein sequence: CASSGTDYSNQPQHF.

The J gene is TRBJ1-5, the V gene TRBV19; 7 bases agree with TRBD1. The V gene's germline CDR1 is LNHDA and CDR2 SQIVND (reference sequence). The CDR3 length is 14 residues. Trimming took 1 base from V and 7 from J; bases not matched to a gene: 4. As DNA, the CDR3 is TGTGCCAGTAGTATAGTACAGGGGCGGCAGCCCCAGCATTTT. Amino acids: CASSIVQGRQPQHF.